Listed below are T cell receptor beta chains from one sample, sequenced in a study of long-term antiretroviral therapy in people with HIV. Produced via immunoSEQ multiplex PCR; TCRdb's table is partial and in-frame only. Of tens of thousands of clones in the sample, around four fifths were seen once. The sample here was unsorted PBMCs, taken 2.8 years after starting antiretroviral therapy. These receptors came from a man aged 30 to 39 with HIV. Each CDR3 is given with its conserved first and last residue.

V gene,CDR3 protein
TRBV27,CASSLAGTSGFGELFF
TRBV7-9,CASSLGLRDYEQYF
TRBV15,CATSREPRSGELFF
TRBV6-1,CASSKGTNQPQHF
TRBV27,CASRKESGTKNIQYF
TRBV5-4,CASSNDRGGLARQQFF
TRBV7-8,CASSLLKPTPLHF
TRBV5-6,CASSSGGPGPQYF
TRBV7-7,CASSPIARGEQYF
TRBV14,CASSQEGVRFSTDTQYF
TRBV7-8,CASSLGVSGEGGEQYF
TRBV2,CASSDGTRRGGYTF
TRBV6-6,CASSYSGRRQDTQYF
TRBV11-3,CASSQRTGGISTDTQYF
TRBV19,CASSIRLTSSGNTIYF
TRBV21-1,CASSKSASGNIGELFF
TRBV5-1,CASKGRTGQETQYF
TRBV27,CASSLTITSDTQYF
TRBV14,CASSLLQGGKETQYF
TRBV15,CATSSSIRQGEEEQYF
TRBV29-1,CSVTSSSYEQYF
TRBV7-6,CASSWELTDTQYF